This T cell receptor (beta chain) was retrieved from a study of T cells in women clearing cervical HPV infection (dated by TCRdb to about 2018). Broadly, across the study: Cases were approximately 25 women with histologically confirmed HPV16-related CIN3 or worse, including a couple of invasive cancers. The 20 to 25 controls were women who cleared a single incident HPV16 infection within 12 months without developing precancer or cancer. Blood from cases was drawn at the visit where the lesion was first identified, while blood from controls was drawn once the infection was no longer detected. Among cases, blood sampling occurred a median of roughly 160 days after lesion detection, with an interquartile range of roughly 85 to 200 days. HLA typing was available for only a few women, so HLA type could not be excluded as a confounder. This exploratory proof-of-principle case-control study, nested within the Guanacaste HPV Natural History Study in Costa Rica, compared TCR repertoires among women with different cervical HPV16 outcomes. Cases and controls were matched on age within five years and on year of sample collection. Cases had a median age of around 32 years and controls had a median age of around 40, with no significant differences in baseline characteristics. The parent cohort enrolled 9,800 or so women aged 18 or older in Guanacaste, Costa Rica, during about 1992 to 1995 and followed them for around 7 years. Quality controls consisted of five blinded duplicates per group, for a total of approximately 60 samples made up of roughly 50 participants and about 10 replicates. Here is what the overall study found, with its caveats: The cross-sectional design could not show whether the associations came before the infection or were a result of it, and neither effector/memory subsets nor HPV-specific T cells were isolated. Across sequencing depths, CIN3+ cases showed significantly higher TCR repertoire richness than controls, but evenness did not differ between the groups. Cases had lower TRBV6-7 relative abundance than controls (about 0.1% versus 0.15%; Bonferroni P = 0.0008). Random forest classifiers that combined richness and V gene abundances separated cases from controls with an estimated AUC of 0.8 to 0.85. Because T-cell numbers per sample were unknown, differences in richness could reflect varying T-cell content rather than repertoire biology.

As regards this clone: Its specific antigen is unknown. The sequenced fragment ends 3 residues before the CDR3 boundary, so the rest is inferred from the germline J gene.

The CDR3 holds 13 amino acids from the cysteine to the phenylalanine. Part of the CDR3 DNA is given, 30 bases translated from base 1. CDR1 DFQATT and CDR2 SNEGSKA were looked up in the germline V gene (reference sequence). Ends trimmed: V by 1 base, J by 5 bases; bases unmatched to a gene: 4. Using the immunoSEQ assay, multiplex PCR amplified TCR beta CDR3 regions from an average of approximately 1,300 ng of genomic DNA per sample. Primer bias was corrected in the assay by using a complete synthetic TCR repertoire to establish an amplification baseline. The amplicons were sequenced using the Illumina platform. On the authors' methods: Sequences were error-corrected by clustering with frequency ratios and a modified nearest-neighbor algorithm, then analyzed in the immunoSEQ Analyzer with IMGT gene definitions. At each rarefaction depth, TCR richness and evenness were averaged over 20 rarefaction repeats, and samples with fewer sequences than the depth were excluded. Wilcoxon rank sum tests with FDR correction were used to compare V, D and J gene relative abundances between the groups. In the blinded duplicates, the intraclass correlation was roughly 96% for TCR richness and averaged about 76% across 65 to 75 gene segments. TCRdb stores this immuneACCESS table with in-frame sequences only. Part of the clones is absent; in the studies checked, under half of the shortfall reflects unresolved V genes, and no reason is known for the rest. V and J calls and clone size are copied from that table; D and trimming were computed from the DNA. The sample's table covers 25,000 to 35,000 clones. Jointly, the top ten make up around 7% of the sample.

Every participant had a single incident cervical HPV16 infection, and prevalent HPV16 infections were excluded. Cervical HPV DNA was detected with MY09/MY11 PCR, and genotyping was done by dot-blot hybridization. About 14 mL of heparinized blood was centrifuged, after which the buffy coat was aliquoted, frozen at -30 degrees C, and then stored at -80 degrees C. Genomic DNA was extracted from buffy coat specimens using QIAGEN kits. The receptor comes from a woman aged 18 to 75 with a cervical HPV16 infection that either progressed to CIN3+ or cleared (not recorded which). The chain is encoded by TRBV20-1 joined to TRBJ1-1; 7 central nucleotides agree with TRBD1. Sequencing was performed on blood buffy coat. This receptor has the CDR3 CSARGQGETEAFF. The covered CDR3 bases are TGCAGTGCTAGAGGCCAGGGGGAGACTGAA.